This T cell receptor beta chain is from a study of blood T cell repertoires in COVID-19. The wider study: Sources were T cells, B-cell-depleted T cells, or PBMCs; the material itself was cDNA or gDNA.

This CDR3 comprises 16 residues. Trimming cost V 2 bases and J 3 bases; bases outside gene matches: 8. Germline V gives CDR1 MNHEY, CDR2 SVGEGT. Sequencing was performed with immunoSEQ multiplex PCR; in TCRdb, only in-frame clones are kept and a portion is missing. In the table there are tens of thousands of clones, 75% to 95% of which are singletons. The sample comprised peripheral blood. This chain uses TRBV6-2 or TRBV6-3 with TRBJ2-7, with TRBD2 identical over 9 bases. This TCR came from a woman aged 45-60 years in a cohort sampled during active COVID-19. The CDR3 bases are TGTGCCAGCAGTTACCAGTGGCGGGGGGGTTACTACGAGCAGTACTTC. Residues: CASSYQWRGGYYEQYF.